The rows below give T cell receptor beta chains drawn from one sample of a study of T cells in Graves' hyperthyroidism and ophthalmopathy. TCRdb re-analysed the multiplex PCR reads in MiXCR, keeping a single row per CDR3 protein. The sample yields 490,000 or so distinct CDR3 sequences, around a fifth seen once. Input material: blood. These receptors all stem from a woman between 65 and 79 years old with Graves' ophthalmopathy. CDR3s include the opening cysteine and the closing phenylalanine or tryptophan. A D gene is named only where the DNA matches it firmly. Expanded clones get a size class; other rows say once, few or many, or leave the size out.

J	size	D	V	DNA	CDR3
TRBJ1-6	many	NA	TRBV7-3	TGTGCCAGCAGCCCGACAGGATCCTATAATTCACCCCTCCACTTT	CASSPTGSYNSPLHF
TRBJ2-4	few	NA	TRBV6-1	TGTGCCAGCAGGGCGGGACCCGGGAGTGGCATTCAGTACTTC	CASRAGPGSGIQYF
TRBJ1-1	few	NA	TRBV20-1	TGCAGTGCGGAGACAGGTCTGAACACTGAAGCTTTCTTT	CSAETGLNTEAFF
TRBJ1-6	NA	NA	TRBV20-1	TGCAGTGCTTCAGGAGGCTCCTATAATTCACCCCTCCACTTT	CSASGGSYNSPLHF
TRBJ1-2	few	TRBD1	TRBV12-3/TRBV12-4	TGTGCCATTTCGACTCGGGCAGGGGGCGCTATAGTAGGTGGCTACACCTTC	CAISTRAGGAIVGGYTF
TRBJ1-6	NA	TRBD1	TRBV3-1	TGTGCCAGCAGCCAGGGACAGGGCTTTTCACCCCTCCACTTT	CASSQGQGFSPLHF
TRBJ1-6	few	TRBD1	TRBV15	TGTGCCACCAGCAGGGGGGACAGCCATAATTCACCCCTCCACTTT	CATSRGDSHNSPLHF
TRBJ1-1	few	NA	TRBV6-1	TGTGCCAGCAGTGCGGACATTCGGACAGCCAGGGGAACTGAAGCTTTCTTT	CASSADIRTARGTEAFF
TRBJ2-7	few	TRBD2	TRBV5-1	TGCGCCAGCAGCTTGGGAGCGGGAGGCCCTCCGACCTACGAGCAGTACTTC	CASSLGAGGPPTYEQYF
TRBJ1-6	many	TRBD1	TRBV28	TGTGCCAGCAGTCCGGGGACAGGGGGCCGCAGATCACCCCTCCACTTT	CASSPGTGGRRSPLHF
TRBJ1-1	NA	NA	TRBV18	TGTGCCAGCTCACGGGTTAGGACAGAGAACACTGAAGCTTTCTTT	CASSRVRTENTEAFF
TRBJ2-1	few	NA	TRBV25-1	TGTGCCAGCAGTGAATTGGGCAGGGGTGGATTCTATGAGCAGTTCTTC	CASSELGRGGFYEQFF
TRBJ2-7	NA	TRBD1	TRBV10-3	TGTGCCACCGGACAGGGTACGAACTACGAGCAGTACTTC	CATGQGTNYEQYF
TRBJ1-5	many	TRBD1	TRBV20-1	TGCAGTGCCCAGGGGGAGGGCAGGCAGCCCCAGCATTTT	CSAQGEGRQPQHF
TRBJ2-7	NA	TRBD2	TRBV30	TGTGCCTGTAAGGGCTTTAGCGGGAGAAACGAGCAGTACTTC	CACKGFSGRNEQYF
TRBJ1-2	few	TRBD1	TRBV27	TGTGCCAGCACCAAATTAGACAGGGTCAGCGATGGCTACACCTTC	CASTKLDRVSDGYTF
TRBJ2-7	few	NA	TRBV6-2/TRBV6-3	TGTGCCAGCAGTTACGCACGGGAACAGTACTTC	CASSYAREQYF
TRBJ2-3	many	NA	TRBV12-3/TRBV12-4	TGTGCCAGCAGTGAGGGGGGGCGGTCGGATACGCAGTATTTT	CASSEGGRSDTQYF
TRBJ2-1	few	NA	TRBV7-9	TGTGCCAGCAGCCCGCTCGGAGAGCAGTTCTTC	CASSPLGEQFF
TRBJ1-2	many	TRBD1	TRBV6-1	TGTGCCAGCGAGGGACAGGGGGCGTCCGGCTACACCTTC	CASEGQGASGYTF
TRBJ2-3	few	NA	TRBV6-2/TRBV6-3	TGTGCCAGCAGTGGGGGGATCGGTGGCAGTTGGCCAGATACGCAGTATTTT	CASSGGIGGSWPDTQYF
TRBJ2-2	NA	NA	TRBV7-9	TGTGCCAGCAGCCCGGAGGTATCCACCGGGGAGCTGTTTTTT	CASSPEVSTGELFF
TRBJ2-1	few	NA	TRBV5-6	TGTGCCAGCAGACGAGGGGGATATGAGCAGTTCTTC	CASRRGGYEQFF
TRBJ1-1	NA	NA	TRBV19	TGTGCCAGTATTATGAGGGGGATGAACACTGAAGCTTTCTTT	CASIMRGMNTEAFF
TRBJ1-2	many	NA	TRBV12-3/TRBV12-4	TGTGCCAGCAGACCCACAGGGCGAAACTATGGCTACACCTTC	CASRPTGRNYGYTF
TRBJ2-3	NA	NA	TRBV5-4	TGTGCCAGCAGCGAGGACACTTATAGCACAGATACGCAGTATTTT	CASSEDTYSTDTQYF
TRBJ2-1	NA	NA	TRBV3-1	TGTGCCAGCAGCCAAGTAACGTACAATGAGCAGTTCTTC	CASSQVTYNEQFF
TRBJ2-7	NA	NA	TRBV30	TGTGCCTGGATCGGGGCAGGGTACGCGTACTTC	CAWIGAGYAYF
TRBJ2-1	NA	NA	TRBV12-3/TRBV12-4	TGTGCCAGCAGTTTATCTCCTGGGGGTTGGTATGAGCAGTTCTTC	CASSLSPGGWYEQFF
TRBJ1-5	NA	NA	TRBV9	TGTGCCAGCAGCGCACTACACCTTAGCAATCAGCCCCAGCATTTT	CASSALHLSNQPQHF
TRBJ2-3	NA	TRBD1	TRBV19	TGTGCCAGTAGTATACAGTTCATCTGGACAGGGGACTCAGATACGCAGTATTTT	CASSIQFIWTGDSDTQYF
TRBJ1-1	few	NA	TRBV9	TGTGCCAGCAGCCCCGGGGAGAACACTGAAGCTTTCTTT	CASSPGENTEAFF
TRBJ2-7	NA	NA	TRBV20-1	TGCAGTGCCACCTACAGGACTAAGCAGTACTTC	CSATYRTKQYF
TRBJ1-2	NA	NA	TRBV28	TGTGCCAGCGGTGGCTACACCTTC	CASGGYTF
TRBJ1-5	few	NA	TRBV4-3	TGCGCCAGCAGTGTCGAAGGATATAGCAATCAGCCCCAGCATTTT	CASSVEGYSNQPQHF
TRBJ1-1	few	TRBD1	TRBV10-3	TGTGCCATCAGTGAGGGGACAGGGGGCCCGAACACTGAAGCTTTCTTT	CAISEGTGGPNTEAFF
TRBJ2-1	many	TRBD1	TRBV2	TGTGCCAGCAGTGGTTGGGACAGTGAGCAGTTCTTC	CASSGWDSEQFF
TRBJ2-1	few	TRBD2	TRBV20-1	TGCAGTGTTGTCAGCGCGGCGGGAGCCTACAATGAGCAGTTCTTC	CSVVSAAGAYNEQFF
TRBJ2-5	many	NA	TRBV28	TGTGCCAGCAGTTCTCTATCCCCGGGATGGCTAGCTTACAAAGAGACCCAGTACTTC	CASSSLSPGWLAYKETQYF
TRBJ1-4	NA	NA	TRBV28	TGTGCCAGCAGTACCCTGACAGATTCTAATGAAAAACTGTTTTTT	CASSTLTDSNEKLFF
TRBJ2-1	few	TRBD1	TRBV19	TGTGCCACTTGTCCGGGACAGGGATGCAATGAGCAGTTCTTC	CATCPGQGCNEQFF
TRBJ2-3	NA	NA	TRBV20-1	TGCAGTGCTAGACCCGGGGGCCCGGGAGATACGCAGTATTTT	CSARPGGPGDTQYF
TRBJ1-2	few	NA	TRBV28	TGTGCCAGCAGTTTATCCCAACTGAACTATGGCTACACCTTC	CASSLSQLNYGYTF
TRBJ2-2	NA	NA	TRBV11-2	TGTGCCAGCAGCTTAGACTGGATGAACACCGGGGAGCTGTTTTTT	CASSLDWMNTGELFF
TRBJ1-2	few	NA	TRBV5-1	TGCGCCAGCAGCTTGGGGCGGGATTCGGCTGGCTACGCCTTC	CASSLGRDSAGYAF
TRBJ1-5	few	NA	TRBV4-1	TGCGCCAGCAGCCAAGCAGGGGAAAGCAATCAGCCCCAGCATTTT	CASSQAGESNQPQHF
TRBJ1-3	NA	NA	TRBV6-5	TGTGCCAGCAGTTACGTGGCAGCTTCTGGAAACACCATATATTTT	CASSYVAASGNTIYF
TRBJ2-2	many	TRBD2	TRBV2	TGTGCCAGCAGTGAAGGGGGGACTATTCCCGGGGAGCTGTTTTTT	CASSEGGTIPGELFF
TRBJ2-1	NA	NA	TRBV3-1	TGTGCCAGCAGCCAGAGGGTTAGCCGCAATGAGCAGTTCTTC	CASSQRVSRNEQFF
TRBJ2-1	few	NA	TRBV7-3	TGTGCCAGCAGCTTATCAGGGGCTACCTACAATGAGCAGTTCTTC	CASSLSGATYNEQFF